Below are 23 T cell receptor beta chains sequenced from a single sample in a study of T cell repertoires in cytomegalovirus infection. TCRdb called the reads again in MiXCR, with one record for every CDR3 protein. Of approximately 190,000 distinct CDR3 sequences detected, roughly 9.8% appear once; the ten largest clones hold roughly 5%. What was sequenced was PBMCs. The receptor set was obtained from a human donor in good health (CMV status not recorded). Some clones in this sample may be carry-over from other donors' samples.

This clonotype was counted ten times or more. This sequence joins TRBV19 and TRBJ2-3; D is unclear. V lost 3 bases and J lost 2, with 15 bases in between. The CDR3 spans 16 residues. CDR1 and CDR2 (germline): LNHDA, SQIVND (reference sequence). CDR3 nucleotide sequence: TGTGCCAGTAGTATTCGGACCAAGGGCTACACAGATACGCAGTATTTT. It translates to CASSIRTKGYTDTQYF.

V gene TRBV19 combines with J gene TRBJ2-1; 10 bases fit TRBD2. Germline V gene data show CDR1 as LNHDA and CDR2 as SQIVND (reference sequence). This CDR3 is 15 amino acids long. The V gene end was trimmed by 5 bases and the J gene end by 4 bases; junction bases not matched to a gene: 5. The CDR3 reads CASSELAGKYNEQFF. The CDR3 coding sequence is TGTGCCAGTAGTGAACTAGCGGGAAAATACAATGAGCAGTTCTTC.

The table lists this clonotype with many counts. The CDR3 DNA is TGTGCCAGCAGTTCGGACCAAGGGAACTACGAGCAGTACTTC. Protein sequence: CASSSDQGNYEQYF. The chain combines TRBV28 with TRBJ2-7; the D is unclear. CDR3 length: 14 amino acids. With 4 bases removed from V and 3 bases from J, the gap between germline ends came to 13 bases. Looked up from germline, CDR1 is MDHEN and CDR2 is SYDVKM.

V and J are TRBV30 and TRBJ2-1; D is undetermined. The CDR3 is 12 amino acids. From germline, CDR1 is GTSNPN and CDR2 SVGIG (reference sequence). Deletions cut 2 bases from V and 10 bases from J, with 12 bases between. CDR3 region: CAWSTPAREQFF. Written as DNA, the CDR3 is TGTGCCTGGAGTACCCCAGCGAGGGAGCAGTTCTTC.

A few counts support this clonotype. The V call is TRBV10-3, the J call TRBJ2-1, with TRBD2 identical over 10 bases. Germline V gene data show CDR1 as ENHRY and CDR2 as SYGVKD. V lost 6 bases to trimming and J lost 3 bases; unmatched junction nucleotides: 2. CDR3 length: 14 residues. The CDR3: CAIRTSGYYNEQFF. Written as DNA, the CDR3 is TGTGCCATCAGGACTAGCGGGTACTACAATGAGCAGTTCTTC.

This clonotype showed up just a few times. This rearrangement joins TRBV20-1 to TRBJ1-6; 7 nucleotides line up with TRBD1. The CDR3 has 15 amino acids. Germline CDR1 is DFQATT and CDR2 is SNEGSKA (reference sequence). Trimming took 5 bases from V and 3 from J; bases not matched to a gene: 7. CDR3 residues: CSALTRDSYNSPLHF. CDR3 in DNA: TGCAGTGCTCTGACTCGGGACAGCTATAATTCACCCCTCCACTTT.

Many counts were recorded for this clonotype. The chain combines TRBV7-3 with TRBJ2-1; perhaps TRBD1 as D (5 bases). CDR1 is SGHTA, CDR2 FQGTGA, per germline. The CDR3 runs 17 residues. V was shortened by 5 bases and J by 0 bases, with 17 bases between the two germline ends. CDR3: CASSLWGGPSSYNEQFF. CDR3 bases: TGTGCCAGCAGCCTCTGGGGCGGTCCGAGCTCCTACAATGAGCAGTTCTTC.

This clonotype was observed many times. The chain employs TRBV28 and TRBJ2-5, with 8 positions matching TRBD1. Germline values: CDR1 MDHEN, CDR2 SYDVKM. The V gene end was trimmed by 7 bases and the J gene end by 3 bases; junction bases not matched to a gene: 13. The CDR3 extends over 16 amino acids. The CDR3 loop reads CASTRWARGLEETQYF. CDR3 coding DNA: TGTGCCAGCACTAGATGGGCCAGGGGGCTCGAAGAGACCCAGTACTTC.

The table lists this clonotype with many counts. The chain recombines TRBV7-2 with TRBJ2-7, with a weak D call TRBD2 (6 bases). V dropped 1 base and J dropped 7 bases, with 11 bases sitting between them. The CDR3 has 13 amino acids. In germline, CDR1 is SGHTA, CDR2 FQGNSA. The CDR3 spells CASSLDPAGEQYF. For the CDR3, the DNA is TGTGCCAGCAGCTTAGATCCGGCGGGGGAGCAGTACTTC.

The sample holds many counts of this clonotype. This chain uses TRBV29-1 with TRBJ2-7; D is unclear. Trimming stripped 2 bases from V and 3 bases from J, with 8 bases between. Looked up from germline, CDR1 is SQVTM and CDR2 is ANQGSEA. The CDR3 has 12 amino acids. CDR3 nucleotides: TGCAGCGTTGAACGGAACAACTACGAGCAGTACTTC. It translates to CSVERNNYEQYF.

In its sample, this clonotype was seen many times. The chain is built from TRBV7-2 and TRBJ2-1; D is possibly TRBD2 (5 bases). Germline V lookup: CDR1 SGHTA, CDR2 FQGNSA. CDR3 length equals 15 residues. Trimming left V 0 bases short and J 3 bases short, with 9 bases between. This chain's CDR3 is CASSLAGGLYNEQFF. CDR3 nucleotide sequence: TGTGCCAGCAGCTTAGCGGGCGGGCTCTACAATGAGCAGTTCTTC.

This clonotype came up many times. The junction differs from germline at one of its ends, possibly a read error. This chain links TRBV29-1 with TRBJ2-7, with D unresolved. Germline-derived CDR1 and CDR2 are SQVTM and ANQGSEA. The CDR3 covers 18 residues. The CDR3 sequence is CSVELSGVLAGRSDEQYF. The CDR3 DNA is TGCAGCGTTGAGTTGTCAGGAGTTTTGGCTGGGCGCTCCGACGAGCAGTACTTC.

V and J are TRBV3-1 and TRBJ2-5, with 9 bases fitting TRBD2. The CDR3 has 16 residues. J lost 2 bases, V lost 1 base, and 5 bases had no gene match. From germline, CDR1 is LGHDT and CDR2 YNNKEL (reference sequence). Here the CDR3 DNA reads TGTGCCAGCAGCCAAGGGGGTAGCGGGGGACAAGAGACCCAGTACTTC. It encodes CASSQGGSGGQETQYF.

This clonotype appeared a single time. This chain connects TRBV6-8 to TRBJ2-1; TRBD2 matches 12 bases. Germline-derived CDR1 and CDR2 are MNHGY and SAAAGT. V shed 5 bases and J 6 bases; nucleotides not matched to a gene: 5. This CDR3 has 15 residues. The CDR3 spells CASSLTSGSGNEQFF. The CDR3, as DNA: TGTGCCAGCAGTCTGACTAGCGGGAGTGGCAATGAGCAGTTCTTC.

Points on this clonotype: A much larger clone is a single base away; this may be a read error. This chain connects TRBV28 to TRBJ1-5; D call uncertain. The germline V gene has CDR1 MDHEN and CDR2 SYDVKM. Between the trimmed V and J ends, which lost 6 bases and 0 bases, there was a span of 9 bases. This CDR3 is built from 14 residues. The CDR3 loop is CASSLEISNQPQHF. DNA of the CDR3: TGTGCCAGCAGCTTAGAGATTAGCAATCAGCCCCAGCATTTT.

This clonotype appeared many times. The gene calls are TRBV7-2 and TRBJ1-3, with D hard to call. The germline CDR1 and CDR2 sequences are SGHTA and FQGNSA. V lost 2 bases and J lost 12, with 14 bases in between. This CDR3 is 13 amino acids long. CDR3 coding DNA: TGTGCCAGCAGCTTATCAAGGAGGAACGTCATATATTTT. Translation gives CASSLSRRNVIYF.

This clonotype was seen a few times. The V and J genes are TRBV29-1 and TRBJ1-1; TRBD1 agrees at 7 bases. The germline CDR1 and CDR2 sequences are SQVTM and ANQGSEA. The CDR3 has 13 amino acids. Germline trimming cut 7 bases from V and 3 bases from J; bases unmatched to any gene: 8. The CDR3 bases are TGCAGCGGCCAACAGGGGATCGACACTGAAGCTTTCTTT. Its protein is CSGQQGIDTEAFF.

The J gene is TRBJ2-1, the V gene TRBV19, with TRBD1 identical over 7 bases. CDR3 length: 16 residues. V dropped 0 bases and J dropped 7; count of bases not matched to a gene: 9. Germline-derived CDR1 and CDR2 are LNHDA and SQIVND (reference sequence). CDR3 nucleotides: TGTGCCAGTAGTATAGATCCAGGGGGTTTGGGTAATGAGCAGTTCTTC. This translates into CASSIDPGGLGNEQFF.

This sequence joins TRBV5-1 and TRBJ2-7; TRBD1 agrees at 11 bases. The CDR3 sequence is 13 residues long. J gave up 4 bases and V 5 bases, and 2 bases lay outside the gene matches. Germline V gene sequence: CDR1 SGHRS, CDR2 YFSETQ. Written as DNA, the CDR3 is TGCGCCAGCAGAGGACAGGGGGCTTACGAGCAGTACTTC. It specifies CASRGQGAYEQYF.

In its sample, this clonotype was seen many times. V is TRBV27 and J is TRBJ1-1; maybe TRBD1 (6 bases). Per germline, CDR1 MNHEY and CDR2 SMNVEV (reference sequence). The CDR3 totals 13 residues. The ends were cut back, 5 bases at V and 8 bases at J, with 15 bases in the middle. Here the CDR3 reads CASSPSAGVEAFF. CDR3 coding DNA: TGTGCCAGCAGTCCCTCGGCAGGGGTAGAAGCTTTCTTT.

This clonotype was counted many times. The chain links TRBV6-2 or TRBV6-3 to TRBJ2-7; a possible D gene is TRBD2 (5 bases). This CDR3 has 13 amino acids. The V and J ends lost 5 bases and 4 bases respectively, with 12 bases between them. Germline values: CDR1 MNHEY, CDR2 SVGEGT. The CDR3 sequence: CASSIRWEYEQYF. CDR3 in DNA: TGTGCCAGCAGTATACGTTGGGAGTACGAGCAGTACTTC.

This clonotype was picked up many times. The chain employs TRBV5-4 and TRBJ1-2, with D uncertain. The CDR3 totals 12 residues. Trimming shortened V by 3 bases and J by 3 bases, and 6 bases separated the two germline ends. Germline V gene data show CDR1 as SGHNT and CDR2 as YYREEE (reference sequence). The DNA of the CDR3 is TGTGCCAGCAGCTCAGATTACTATGGCTACACCTTC. It yields the protein CASSSDYYGYTF. The whole variable domain, remainder taken from reference TRBV5-4 and TRBJ1-2, is ETGVTQSPTHLIKTRGQQVTLRCSSQSGHNTVSWYQQALGQGPQFIFQYYREEENGRGNFPPRFSGLQFPNYSSELNVNALELDDSALYLCASSSDYYGYTFGSGTRLTVV.

This chain joins TRBV20-1 and TRBJ1-5; D gene unclear. Trimming pared 2 bases from V and 4 bases from J, leaving 9 bases between. The germline CDR1 and CDR2 sequences are DFQATT and SNEGSKA (reference sequence). The CDR3 has 13 amino acids. The CDR3 DNA is TGCAGTGCTAGATCGGACGGTAATCAGCCCCAGCATTTT. It is translated as CSARSDGNQPQHF.